In this sample, the clone carrying this T cell receptor (beta chain) turned up a few times. This sample is part of a study of stem cell transplantation in POMP-related autoinflammatory disease. Clones were sequenced by immunoSEQ multiplex PCR, and TCRdb holds only the in-frame ones, with some missing. The repertoire holds around 32,000 clones, with 70% to 90% as singletons. The germline V gene has CDR1 SGHNT and CDR2 YYREEE (reference sequence). The CDR3 consists of 13 residues. V lost 2 bases, J lost 8 bases, and 13 bases lay in between. PRAID combined immunodeficiency and autoinflammation. The TCR comes from a human donor with POMP-related autoinflammation and immune dysregulation (PRAID). The chain uses TRBV5-4 and TRBJ1-2; TRBD1 is a possible D gene (6 bases). The starting material was CD4+ T cells from PBMCs, obtained before stem cell transplantation. The CDR3 region has the DNA TGTGCCAGCAGCTTTGGGACAAGCCCGGGCTACACCTTC. Its translation is CASSFGTSPGYTF.